Listed below are T cell receptor beta chains from one sample, sequenced in a study of cytomegalovirus exposure and HLA in healthy donors. The data were produced by immunoSEQ multiplex PCR, yet TCRdb's version contains in-frame clones alone and is incomplete. The sample includes fewer than 150,000 clones, roughly 75% of them seen just once. Specimen: PBMCs. The receptors shown here come from a man between 25 and 39 years old in good health and CMV-seronegative. Each CDR3 is given with its conserved first and last residue. A D gene is named only where the DNA matches it firmly. Rows may omit the clone size; those that give it use once, few, many or a size class.

>.|few|TRBV6-5|TRBJ1-1
TGTGCCAGCAGTTATCATGGGCCCAGGGACACTGAAGCTTTCTTT
CASSYHGPRDTEAFF
>.|.|TRBV30|TRBJ2-7
TGTGCCTGGAGCCCGGGGTCAAGGGAGCAGTACTTC
CAWSPGSREQYF
>TRBD1|few|TRBV6-5|TRBJ1-5
TGTGCCAGCCGGGCAGGGGGAACAGGGCAGCCCCAGCATTTT
CASRAGGTGQPQHF
>TRBD1|.|TRBV7-9|TRBJ1-6
TGTGCCAGCAGGGCCCGGGACAGACATAATTCACCCCTCCACTTT
CASRARDRHNSPLHF
>.|.|TRBV5-4|TRBJ2-3
TGTGCCCACAAGGAGTGGAGCACAGATACGCAGTATTTT
CAHKEWSTDTQYF
>TRBD1|.|TRBV14|TRBJ2-1
TGTGCCAGCAGCCAGTTACCGGGACAGGGACCTTACAATGAGCAGTTCTTC
CASSQLPGQGPYNEQFF
>TRBD1|.|TRBV2|TRBJ2-3
TGTGCCAGCAACCTGGACCGGGACAGGAGTTTCCACTCTAGCACAGATACGCAGTATTTT
CASNLDRDRSFHSSTDTQYF
>TRBD1|.|TRBV5-4|TRBJ2-5
TGTGCCAGCAGCCTTACCGGGACAGGGGGCTTTGAGACCCAGTACTTC
CASSLTGTGGFETQYF
>TRBD2|once|TRBV27|TRBJ2-7
TGTGCCAGCAGTCCGAGACTAGCGGGAGTTCCCTACGAGCAGTACTTC
CASSPRLAGVPYEQYF
>TRBD1|once|TRBV5-6|TRBJ1-1
TGTGCCAGCAGCGTTAGGGACAGAAAGGCCGAAGCTTTCTTT
CASSVRDRKAEAFF
>TRBD2|.|TRBV2|TRBJ2-3
TGTGCCAGCAGTGAAGGGGCTGGCGGGGGGGCAATAGATACGCAGTATTTT
CASSEGAGGGAIDTQYF
>.|.|TRBV13|TRBJ1-2
TGTGCCAGCAGAGCCCGGGGGGGCCCGAGAGGGGGCTACACCTTC
CASRARGGPRGGYTF
>.|.|TRBV5-4|TRBJ2-3
TGTGCCAGCAGCAAGGCGGCTACTTCAGATACGCAGTATTTT
CASSKAATSDTQYF
>TRBD1|.|TRBV5-1|TRBJ2-2
TGCGCCAGCAGCGCAGACAGGGGGTTGGCCGGGGAGCTGTTTTTT
CASSADRGLAGELFF
>.|once|TRBV28|TRBJ2-2
TGTGCCAGCACCCCCACGGGGTACACCGGGGAGCTGTTTTTT
CASTPTGYTGELFF
>.|.|TRBV19|TRBJ2-7
TGTGCCAGTAGTATAGCGGCAGGGCAGTCCTCCGAGCAGTACTTC
CASSIAAGQSSEQYF
>TRBD1|.|TRBV5-4|TRBJ1-1
TGTGCCAGCAGCCCCACCGGGACAGGACGTGACACTGAAGCTTTCTTT
CASSPTGTGRDTEAFF
>.|.|TRBV10-2|TRBJ2-7
TGCGCCAGCAGTGCGGCCTACGAGCAGTACTTC
CASSAAYEQYF
>TRBD2|.|TRBV2|TRBJ2-3
TGTGCCAGCAGTGATGGTCGTAGCGGGGGCACAGATACGCAGTATTTT
CASSDGRSGGTDTQYF
>.|.|TRBV10-1|TRBJ2-1
TGCGCCAGCAGTGGTAGGGGCACCTACAATGAGCAGTTCTTC
CASSGRGTYNEQFF
>.|.|TRBV28|TRBJ2-7
TGTGCCAGCAGTTTAATTGAGGGAGCATTAACCTTC
CASSLIEGALTF
>TRBD1|.|TRBV27|TRBJ2-7
TGTGCCAGCAGTTTATCGACAGGGACAGGCGAGCAGTACTTC
CASSLSTGTGEQYF
>TRBD2|.|TRBV5-6|TRBJ2-5
TGTGCCAGCTCTCCGGGGGGGGGTCGTGGGACCCAGTACTTC
CASSPGGGRGTQYF
>.|.|TRBV7-6|TRBJ2-7
TGTGCCAGCAGCTCTACGACAGGCAACAGGGCCCCACGGAGCGAGCAGTACTTC
CASSSTTGNRAPRSEQYF
>.|.|TRBV28|TRBJ1-1
TGTGCCAGCGGGGGGATTGGAACTGAAGCTTTCTTT
CASGGIGTEAFF